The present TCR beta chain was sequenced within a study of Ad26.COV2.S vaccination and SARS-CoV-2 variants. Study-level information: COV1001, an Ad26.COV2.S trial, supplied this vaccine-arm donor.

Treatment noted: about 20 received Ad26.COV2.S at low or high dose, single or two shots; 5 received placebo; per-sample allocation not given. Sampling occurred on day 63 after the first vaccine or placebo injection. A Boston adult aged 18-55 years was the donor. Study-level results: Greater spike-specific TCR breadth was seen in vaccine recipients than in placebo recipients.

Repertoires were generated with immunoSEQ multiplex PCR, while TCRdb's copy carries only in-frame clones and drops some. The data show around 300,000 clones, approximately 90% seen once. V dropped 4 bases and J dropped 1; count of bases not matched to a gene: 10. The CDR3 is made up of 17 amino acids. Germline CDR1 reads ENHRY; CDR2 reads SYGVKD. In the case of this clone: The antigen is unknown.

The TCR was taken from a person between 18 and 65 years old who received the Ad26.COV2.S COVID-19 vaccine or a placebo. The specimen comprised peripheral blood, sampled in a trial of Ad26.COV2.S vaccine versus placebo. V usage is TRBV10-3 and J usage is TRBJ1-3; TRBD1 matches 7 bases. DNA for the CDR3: TGTGCCATCAGTGGGGGGGACAGTTTTGCATCTGGAAACACCATATATTTT. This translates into CAISGGDSFASGNTIYF.